The source of this T cell receptor beta chain is a study of PD-1 blockade in classical Hodgkin lymphoma. Germline V CDR1 and CDR2: SGHTA, FQGTGA. This CDR3 spans 17 amino acids. The germline V and J ends were trimmed by 1 base and 4 bases, with 19 bases remaining between them. Repertoires were generated with immunoSEQ multiplex PCR, while TCRdb's copy carries only in-frame clones and drops some. This repertoire shows more than 85,000 clones, over 90% found once; its top ten account for approximately 2.4%. Every patient experienced relapse after autologous stem cell transplantation, and brentuximab vedotin exposure varied.

This specimen was peripheral blood mononuclear cells (PBMCs), taken before the second cycle of nivolumab. The TCR was taken from a human donor with classical Hodgkin lymphoma. V and J are TRBV7-3 and TRBJ1-2; no clear D gene. The CDR3 DNA is TGTGCCAGCAGCTTAAATGGTCCCGTCGGCAGTAGCTATGGCTACACCTTC. This codes for CASSLNGPVGSSYGYTF.